The 29 T cell receptor beta chains below were found in one sample sequenced in a study of T cell responses to AZD1222 COVID-19 vaccine. Measured with immunoSEQ multiplex PCR; TCRdb has only the in-frame clones, and not every one. The data show approximately 82,000 clones, 90% seen once. The source material was peripheral blood, sampled on day 0 of AZD1222 vaccination. These TCRs come from an adult in good health.

The chain uses TRBV6-1 and TRBJ1-2; TRBD1 matches at 7 bases. CDR1 and CDR2 (germline): MNHNS, SASEGT. V shed 0 bases, J shed 1 base, and the junction held 5 bases outside the gene matches. This CDR3 is 16 amino acids long. The CDR3 DNA sequence: TGTGCCAGCAGTGAAGCGTGGACAGGCGGTAACTATGGCTACACCTTC. Translation gives CASSEAWTGGNYGYTF.

The V and J genes are TRBV15 and TRBJ2-7, with 7 positions matching TRBD2. Losses at the gene ends were 5 bases for V and 6 bases for J; bases not matched to a gene: 7. The CDR3 runs to 13 residues. The V gene's germline CDR1 is LNHNV and CDR2 YYDKDF (reference sequence). As DNA, the CDR3 is TGTGCCACCAGCGTAAAGCGGGGAATCGAGCAGTACTTC. Translated, it gives CATSVKRGIEQYF. Full variable domain (remainder filled in from reference TRBV15 and TRBJ2-7): DAMVIQNPRYQVTQFGKPVTLSCSQTLNHNVMYWYQQKSSQAPKLLFHYYDKDFNNEADTPDNFQSRRPNTSFCFLDIRSPGLGDTAMYLCATSVKRGIEQYFGPGTRLTVT.

This chain joins TRBV10-3 and TRBJ2-3; tentatively, D is TRBD1 (5 bases). This CDR3 is 12 amino acids long. V was cut by 6 bases and J by 1 base, with 5 bases left in between. Germline assignment: CDR1 ENHRY and CDR2 SYGVKD. CDR3 region: CAIRTGTDTQYF. In DNA form, the CDR3 reads TGTGCCATCAGGACAGGCACAGATACGCAGTATTTT.

This clone was counted once. This sequence joins TRBV3-1 (or the pseudogene TRBV3-2) and TRBJ2-3, with 10 positions matching TRBD1. This CDR3 has 15 residues. V was clipped by 4 bases and J by 7 bases; unmatched bases: 8. Germline lookup yields CDR1 LGHDT and CDR2 YNNKEL (reference sequence). CDR3 in amino acids: CASSPDRGNMNTQYF. The DNA of the CDR3 is TGTGCCAGCAGCCCGGACAGGGGGAATATGAATACGCAGTATTTT.

CDR3 DNA: TGCGCCAGCAGATTACAAGAGACCCAGTACTTC. Its protein is CASRLQETQYF. The rearrangement joins TRBV5-1 to TRBJ2-5, with D uncertain. V was pared by 5 bases and J by 2 bases, with 4 bases between. The germline V gene has CDR1 SGHRS and CDR2 YFSETQ. This CDR3 contains 11 residues. Together with reference TRBV5-1 and TRBJ2-5, the CDR3 gives the full variable domain: KAGVTQTPRYLIKTRGQQVTLSCSPISGHRSVSWYQQTPGQGLQFLFEYFSETQRNKGNFPGRFSGRQFSNSRSEMNVSTLELGDSALYLCASRLQETQYFGPGTRLLVL.

V gene TRBV24-1 combines with J gene TRBJ2-1, with D perhaps TRBD1 or TRBD2 (5 bases each). V gave up 10 bases and J gave up 8 bases, with 17 bases separating them. There are 13 residues in the CDR3. Germline V lookup: CDR1 KGHDR, CDR2 SFDVKD. The CDR3 sequence is CATEYGRGHEQFF. In DNA form, the CDR3 reads TGTGCCACGGAGTACGGACGGGGCCATGAGCAGTTCTTC.

The chain has TRBV11-2 and TRBJ1-5; D may be TRBD1 (6 bases). The germline CDR1 and CDR2 sequences are SGHAT and FQNNGV. V was cut by 5 bases and J by 6 bases, with 11 bases left in between. This CDR3 region has 13 residues. This CDR3 reads CASSPQGSQPQHF. The CDR3 bases are TGTGCCAGCAGCCCACAGGGTTCTCAGCCCCAGCATTTT.

The chain recombines TRBV5-4 with TRBJ2-1; 9 bases line up with TRBD1. V was pared by 0 bases and J by 7 bases, with 5 bases of the junction left unmatched. The germline V gene has CDR1 SGHNT and CDR2 YYREEE (reference sequence). This CDR3 contains 15 residues. The CDR3 spells CASSLAGTGYNEQFF. CDR3 DNA sequence: TGTGCCAGCAGCTTGGCTGGGACAGGGTATAATGAGCAGTTCTTC.

This chain connects TRBV19 to TRBJ1-5; weak D call: TRBD1 (5 bases). CDR1 is LNHDA and CDR2 is SQIVND in the germline V gene (reference sequence). V lost 5 bases and J lost 5, with 10 bases in between. The CDR3 consists of 13 residues. CDR3 amino acids: CASSLLGDQPQHF. DNA for the CDR3: TGTGCCAGTAGTCTTCTGGGGGATCAGCCCCAGCATTTT.

The genes are TRBV4-1 and TRBJ2-1; D may be TRBD2 (6 bases). The CDR3 consists of 14 residues. Germline CDR1 and CDR2: MGHRA and YSYEKL. V was trimmed by 3 bases and J by 6 bases, leaving 12 bases between them. The CDR3 loop is CASSQGGRLNEQFF. The CDR3, as DNA: TGCGCCAGCAGCCAGGGGGGACGCCTCAATGAGCAGTTCTTC.

This clone appeared a single time. The rearrangement joins TRBV5-1 to TRBJ1-4; D is possibly TRBD1 (6 bases). Trimming took 4 bases from V and 8 from J, leaving 12 bases between them. Germline lookup yields CDR1 SGHRS and CDR2 YFSETQ. There are 13 residues in the CDR3. The CDR3 region has the DNA TGCGCCAGCAGCCGAAACCAGGGGGAAAAACTGTTTTTT. Translation: CASSRNQGEKLFF.

This clone is labeled as medium-sized (0.01 to 0.1%). This chain connects TRBV4-2 to TRBJ2-7; 13 bases match TRBD2. Germline V CDR1 and CDR2: LGHNA, YNFKEQ. Losses at the gene ends were 5 bases for V and 3 bases for J; bases not matched to a gene: 1. The CDR3 totals 14 residues. In DNA form, the CDR3 reads TGTGCCAGCAGCAGGACTAGCGGGGGCTACGAGCAGTACTTC. Translation gives CASSRTSGGYEQYF.

The V call is TRBV5-1, the J call TRBJ2-2; possible D gene TRBD2, 7 bases. Germline V gene data show CDR1 as SGHRS and CDR2 as YFSETQ. This CDR3 region has 16 residues. With 2 bases removed from V and 0 bases from J, the gap between germline ends came to 11 bases. The CDR3 nucleotides read TGCGCCAGCAGCTTTTCCGGGGGGCCGAACACCGGGGAGCTGTTTTTT. As protein: CASSFSGGPNTGELFF. Supplemented by reference TRBV5-1 and TRBJ2-2, the full variable domain reads KAGVTQTPRYLIKTRGQQVTLSCSPISGHRSVSWYQQTPGQGLQFLFEYFSETQRNKGNFPGRFSGRQFSNSRSEMNVSTLELGDSALYLCASSFSGGPNTGELFFGEGSRLTVL.

This chain joins TRBV27 and TRBJ2-7; 8 positions agree with TRBD2. The trim removed 4 bases at V and 0 bases at J, leaving 8 bases unmatched. Germline CDR1 and CDR2: MNHEY and SMNVEV (reference sequence). This CDR3 contains 16 residues. CDR3 nucleotides: TGTGCCAGCAGTTCCCGGGTAGCGGGGTCCTCCTACGAGCAGTACTTC. Protein product: CASSSRVAGSSYEQYF.

Comments on this clone: The same CDR3 arises from other DNA sequences in this sample as well. This chain joins TRBV5-1 and TRBJ1-4, with D unclear. Deletions cut 0 bases from V and 8 bases from J, with 11 bases between. Germline CDR1 SGHRS, CDR2 YFSETQ. The CDR3 is 14 residues long. For the CDR3, the DNA is TGCGCCAGCAGCTTGGGGGGAGCTGGGGAAAAACTGTTTTTT. It codes for CASSLGGAGEKLFF.

V is TRBV27 and J is TRBJ2-6, with D uncertain. The germline CDR1 and CDR2 sequences are MNHEY and SMNVEV (reference sequence). The CDR3 loop spans 16 amino acids. Deletions cut 4 bases from V and 0 bases from J, with 10 bases between. The CDR3 region is CASSSLDDSGANVLTF. The CDR3 DNA is TGTGCCAGCAGTTCGCTGGACGACTCTGGGGCCAACGTCCTGACTTTC.

CDR3 coding DNA: TGTGCCAGCAGTTTAGCTCACGGCTACACCTTC. This translates into CASSLAHGYTF. This sequence joins TRBV28 and TRBJ1-2; no firm D call. CDR3 length: 11 residues. Germline loops: CDR1 MDHEN, CDR2 SYDVKM. The V end was cut by 2 bases, the J end by 8 bases, with 6 bases between.

CDR3 in DNA: TGTGCCAGCAGTTTAGGAGGGGCGTTTTCAACTAATGAAAAACTGTTTTTT. Protein: CASSLGGAFSTNEKLFF. This sequence joins TRBV28 and TRBJ1-4, with a weak D call TRBD1 (5 bases). V was cut by 2 bases and J by 0 bases, with 13 bases left in between. Per germline, CDR1 MDHEN and CDR2 SYDVKM. This CDR3 contains 17 residues.

This chain links TRBV27 with TRBJ1-6, with D possibly matching TRBD1 (6 bases). Germline V gene sequence: CDR1 MNHEY, CDR2 SMNVEV (reference sequence). V shed 3 bases and J shed 8 bases, with 11 bases lying between them. This CDR3 region has 14 residues. CDR3 sequence (DNA): TGTGCCAGCAGTTTTAACAGGGAGGATTCACCCCTCCACTTT. Translated: CASSFNREDSPLHF.

As DNA, the CDR3 is TGTGCCAGTAGTAGGGGGACCTGGACAGATACGCAGTATTTT. Translated: CASSRGTWTDTQYF. The chain employs TRBV19 and TRBJ2-3; the D call may be TRBD1 or TRBD2 (5 bases each). From germline, CDR1 is LNHDA and CDR2 SQIVND (reference sequence). The CDR3 runs to 14 residues. Deletions cut 4 bases from V and 3 bases from J, with 11 bases between.

The chain joins TRBV4-1 to TRBJ2-2; D gene uncertain. Germline assignment: CDR1 MGHRA and CDR2 YSYEKL. With 5 bases removed from V and 0 bases from J, the gap between germline ends came to 1 base. The CDR3 runs to 12 residues. The chain's CDR3 is CASSSNTGELFF. CDR3 nucleotide sequence: TGCGCCAGCAGCTCGAACACCGGGGAGCTGTTTTTT.

The table lists this clone with a count of one. J is TRBJ1-1 and V is TRBV19; TRBD1 matches at 7 bases. The CDR3 extends over 14 amino acids. With V trimmed by 4 bases and J by 6 bases, 8 bases remained unmatched. From germline, CDR1 is LNHDA and CDR2 SQIVND (reference sequence). CDR3 protein: CASSTSGRGAEAFF. Here the CDR3 DNA reads TGTGCCAGTAGTACATCCGGCAGGGGGGCTGAAGCTTTCTTT.

The chain combines TRBV5-1 with TRBJ1-1, with D possibly matching TRBD1 (5 bases). The CDR3 runs to 16 residues. CDR1 and CDR2 from the germline V gene are SGHRS and YFSETQ. The V end was cut by 1 base, the J end by 0 bases, with 13 bases between. The CDR3 nucleotides read TGCGCCAGCAGCTTGCGGCAGGGAGGGATGAACACTGAAGCTTTCTTT. Translated, it gives CASSLRQGGMNTEAFF. The full variable domain, completed using reference TRBV5-1 and TRBJ1-1, is KAGVTQTPRYLIKTRGQQVTLSCSPISGHRSVSWYQQTPGQGLQFLFEYFSETQRNKGNFPGRFSGRQFSNSRSEMNVSTLELGDSALYLCASSLRQGGMNTEAFFGQGTRLTVV.

V usage is TRBV10-2 and J usage is TRBJ1-1, with D possibly TRBD1 on 6 matching bases. Per germline, CDR1 WSHSY and CDR2 SAAADI. The germline V and J ends were trimmed by 0 bases and 3 bases, with 14 bases remaining between them. The CDR3 spans 16 residues. This CDR3 reads CASSESRGKEYTEAFF. In DNA, the CDR3 is TGCGCCAGCAGTGAGTCCAGGGGAAAGGAGTACACTGAAGCTTTCTTT.

The chain links TRBV21-1 to TRBJ1-2. TRBV21-1 is a documented pseudogene. The CDR3 runs to 20 residues. This CDR3 is CASSKEDTPDRGVPNYGYTF. The CDR3 nucleotides are TGTGCCAGCAGCAAAGAAGATACCCCGGATAGGGGGGTTCCTAACTATGGCTACACCTTC.

The gene calls are TRBV12-3 or TRBV12-4 and TRBJ2-2; D tentatively fits TRBD1 or TRBD2 (5 bases each). The CDR3 has 12 amino acids. Trimming removed 3 bases at V and 6 bases at J, with 5 bases between. CDR3 in DNA: TGTGCCAGCAGTTTGGGGGCCGGGGAGCTGTTTTTT. Its translation is CASSLGAGELFF.

V usage is TRBV2 and J usage is TRBJ1-6; 7 bases line up with TRBD1. Germline V CDR1 and CDR2: SNHLY, FYNNEI. With 7 bases clipped from V and 3 bases from J, the junction kept 12 bases outside the gene matches. This CDR3 is built from 17 residues. The CDR3 sequence: CASKAVKGQNYNSPLHF. CDR3 DNA sequence: TGTGCCAGCAAGGCAGTGAAGGGACAGAACTATAATTCACCCCTCCACTTT.

This chain's CDR3 is CSASLGFRYTEAFF. For the CDR3, the DNA is TGCAGTGCTAGTTTGGGTTTTAGGTACACTGAAGCTTTCTTT. The chain couples TRBV20-1 to TRBJ1-1, with D hard to call. In germline, CDR1 is DFQATT, CDR2 SNEGSKA (reference sequence). Deletions cut 3 bases from V and 3 bases from J, with 14 bases between. This CDR3 has 14 residues.

This clone was seen only once. The CDR3 sequence is CASSYPGDTEAFF. CDR3 coding DNA: TGTGCCAGCAGTTACCCGGGGGACACTGAAGCTTTCTTT. The rearrangement joins TRBV6-6 to TRBJ1-1; tentative D call: TRBD1 (5 bases). The ends were cut back, 2 bases at V and 3 bases at J, with 7 bases in the middle. The CDR3 has 13 residues. Per the germline V gene, CDR1 is MNHNY and CDR2 is SVGAGI (reference sequence).